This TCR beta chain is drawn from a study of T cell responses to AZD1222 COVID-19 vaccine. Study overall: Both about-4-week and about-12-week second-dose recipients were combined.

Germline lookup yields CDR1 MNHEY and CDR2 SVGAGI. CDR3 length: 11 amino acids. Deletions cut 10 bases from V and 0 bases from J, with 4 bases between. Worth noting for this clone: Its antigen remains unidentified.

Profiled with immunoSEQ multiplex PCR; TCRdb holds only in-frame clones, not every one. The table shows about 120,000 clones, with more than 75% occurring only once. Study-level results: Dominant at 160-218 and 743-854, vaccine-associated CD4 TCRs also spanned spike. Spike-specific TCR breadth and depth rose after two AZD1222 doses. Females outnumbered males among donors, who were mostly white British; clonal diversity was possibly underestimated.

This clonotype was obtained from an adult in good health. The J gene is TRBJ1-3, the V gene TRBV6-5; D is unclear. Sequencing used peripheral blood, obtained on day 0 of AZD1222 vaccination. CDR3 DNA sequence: TGTGCCACGAGCTCTGGAAACACCATATATTTT. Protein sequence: CATSSGNTIYF.